The 5 T cell receptor beta chains given below trace back to one sample, sequenced in a study of human T cells and chemical hapten exposure. The time point was: pre-sensitization, week 0. This sample's treatment: therapeutic diphenylcyclopropenone sensitization with weekly scalp DPC. TCRdb independently ran MiXCR on the RACE reads; one entry per CDR3 protein. The repertoire includes roughly 80,000 distinct CDR3 sequences, 13% to 15% of them detected once, and roughly 4.6% sits in the top ten. Here the sequenced sample was whole blood, taken in connection with sensitization to the hapten diphenylcyclopropenone (DPC). These receptors were collected from a woman in her fifties or sixties with alopecia areata. Some clones in this sample may be carry-over from other donors' samples.

Many counts were recorded for this clonotype. This chain joins TRBV5-5 and TRBJ1-4; 7 bases are shared with TRBD1. V gave up 0 bases and J gave up 5 bases; unmatched junction bases: 7. Germline-derived CDR1 and CDR2 are SGHKS and YYEKEE (reference sequence). The CDR3 is 16 residues long. The CDR3 spells CASSLVATTGNEKLFF. CDR3 DNA sequence: TGTGCCAGCAGCTTGGTGGCTACGACAGGGAATGAAAAACTGTTTTTT.

The rearrangement joins TRBV18 to TRBJ2-4; TRBD2 agrees at 9 bases. Germline V gene lookup returns CDR1 KGHSH and CDR2 LQKENI. V gave up 3 bases and J gave up 2 bases; unmatched junction bases: 5. The CDR3 is made up of 16 amino acids. The CDR3 DNA follows: TGTGCCAGCTCACCTAGGACTAGCGCTACCAAAAACATTCAGTACTTC. This gives the protein CASSPRTSATKNIQYF.

The J gene is TRBJ2-1, the V gene TRBV7-9; 12 bases agree with TRBD2. The CDR3 extends over 14 amino acids. After removal of 1 base from V and 8 bases from J, the junction contained 0 bases not matched to a gene. Germline CDR1 and CDR2: SEHNR and FQNEAQ (reference sequence). CDR3 sequence: CASSLGLAGDEQFF. CDR3 bases: TGTGCCAGCAGCTTAGGACTAGCGGGAGATGAGCAGTTCTTC.

The chain links TRBV12-3 or TRBV12-4 to TRBJ2-5, with a weak D call TRBD2 (6 bases). This CDR3 spans 15 amino acids. V was pared by 7 bases and J by 2 bases, with 17 bases between. The CDR3 nucleotides are TGTGCCAGCACCCTCCACCGCGGACTACAAGAGACCCAGTACTTC. Its translation is CASTLHRGLQETQYF.

CDR3 loop: CASSRELRTSGTYEQYF. DNA for the CDR3: TGCGCCAGCAGCCGTGAATTGAGGACTAGCGGGACCTACGAGCAGTACTTC. The chain combines TRBV4-1 with TRBJ2-7; 12 positions match TRBD2. Unmatched junction bases numbered 9, after V lost 4 bases and J lost 2 bases. Germline loops: CDR1 MGHRA, CDR2 YSYEKL. The CDR3 runs 17 residues.